The rows below give T cell receptor beta chains drawn from one sample of a study of T-cell reconstitution after alpha-beta-depleted transplantation in children. Via MiXCR, TCRdb re-called the PCR reads, giving one row per CDR3 protein. The sample carries roughly 350,000 distinct CDR3 sequences, 10% recorded once. The sample consisted of PBMCs from the stem cell graft donor, taken from the stem cell graft. These receptors originate from a human donor who donated a stem cell graft to a child with acute lymphoblastic leukemia. CDR3s include the opening cysteine and the closing phenylalanine or tryptophan. Fields, in order: CDR3 DNA, CDR3 protein, clone size, J gene, D gene, V gene. D genes are given only for firm matches. Size values are once, few and many counts, or a class for expanded clones, and some rows have none.

cdr3_nt: TGTGCCAGCAGCCGGGGACTAGCGGGCCACCCCGAGCAGTACTTC
cdr3_aa: CASSRGLAGHPEQYF
clone_size: few
j_call: TRBJ2-7
d_call: TRBD2
v_call: TRBV3-1

cdr3_nt: TGCAGCGCAGCCCTAGCGGGAGCTGTTGATGAGCAGTTCTTC
cdr3_aa: CSAALAGAVDEQFF
clone_size: many
j_call: TRBJ2-1
d_call: TRBD2
v_call: TRBV29-1

cdr3_nt: TGCGCCAGCAGCCATGGGACAGGGGGCGCATACGAGCAGTACTTC
cdr3_aa: CASSHGTGGAYEQYF
clone_size: NA
j_call: TRBJ2-7
d_call: TRBD1
v_call: TRBV4-3

cdr3_nt: TGTGCCAGCAGCTTAGCAACCAGATCCTACGAGCAGTACTTC
cdr3_aa: CASSLATRSYEQYF
clone_size: NA
j_call: TRBJ2-7
d_call: NA
v_call: TRBV7-9

cdr3_nt: TGTGCTAGCAGCTTAGCGGGGGACGCGGCAGAGACCCAGTACTTC
cdr3_aa: CASSLAGDAAETQYF
clone_size: NA
j_call: TRBJ2-5
d_call: TRBD2
v_call: TRBV7-7

cdr3_nt: TGTGCCAGCAGCTGGGGACAGGGATATGGGGCCGGGGAGCTGTTTTTT
cdr3_aa: CASSWGQGYGAGELFF
clone_size: many
j_call: TRBJ2-2
d_call: TRBD1
v_call: TRBV9

cdr3_nt: TGTGCCAGCAGCTTGGGGACAGGGGGAACAGATACGCAGTATTTT
cdr3_aa: CASSLGTGGTDTQYF
clone_size: many
j_call: TRBJ2-3
d_call: TRBD1
v_call: TRBV5-4

cdr3_nt: TGTGCCAGCAGCCGCGTGCTTGCGGGGGGGATGACTAACTATGGCTACACCTTC
cdr3_aa: CASSRVLAGGMTNYGYTF
clone_size: NA
j_call: TRBJ1-2
d_call: NA
v_call: TRBV11-1

cdr3_nt: TGTGCCAGCAGCCCGGGAATGGGCACAGATACGCAGTATTTT
cdr3_aa: CASSPGMGTDTQYF
clone_size: NA
j_call: TRBJ2-3
d_call: NA
v_call: TRBV6-2/TRBV6-3

cdr3_nt: TGTGCCAGCAGTTTAGGGCTAGCGGGAGGGCCGGGGGATACGCAGTATTTT
cdr3_aa: CASSLGLAGGPGDTQYF
clone_size: NA
j_call: TRBJ2-3
d_call: TRBD2
v_call: TRBV28

cdr3_nt: TGTGCCTGGAGTGTACGTGCAGGGTTTACTAGCGGGAGGGCCGAGACCCAGTACTTC
cdr3_aa: CAWSVRAGFTSGRAETQYF
clone_size: few
j_call: TRBJ2-5
d_call: TRBD2
v_call: TRBV30

cdr3_nt: TGTGCCAGCAGCTTACCGACAGGGGGCCAGGGCACTGAAGCTTTCTTT
cdr3_aa: CASSLPTGGQGTEAFF
clone_size: few
j_call: TRBJ1-1
d_call: TRBD1
v_call: TRBV7-9

cdr3_nt: TGCGCCAGCAGCTTAGGACAGAGGGCAGATACGCAGTATTTT
cdr3_aa: CASSLGQRADTQYF
clone_size: NA
j_call: TRBJ2-3
d_call: NA
v_call: TRBV5-1

cdr3_nt: TGCAGTGCTAGGACAGGGAGCTCCTACGAGCAGTACTTC
cdr3_aa: CSARTGSSYEQYF
clone_size: many
j_call: TRBJ2-7
d_call: TRBD1
v_call: TRBV20-1

cdr3_nt: TGTGCCAGCAGCTTAGAACAGGACCCTACCTACGAGCAGTACTTC
cdr3_aa: CASSLEQDPTYEQYF
clone_size: NA
j_call: TRBJ2-7
d_call: NA
v_call: TRBV7-9

cdr3_nt: TGCGCCAGCAGCTTGGCACAGGGCGGTTATCCCGGGGAGCTGTTTTTT
cdr3_aa: CASSLAQGGYPGELFF
clone_size: many
j_call: TRBJ2-2
d_call: NA
v_call: TRBV5-1

cdr3_nt: TGCAGCGTCGTTGACAGGGGAAAATACGAGCAGTACTTC
cdr3_aa: CSVVDRGKYEQYF
clone_size: few
j_call: TRBJ2-7
d_call: TRBD1
v_call: TRBV29-1

cdr3_nt: TGTGCCAGCAGCTCCTCTTTAGGGGACAGGGGTAACTATGGCTACACCTTC
cdr3_aa: CASSSSLGDRGNYGYTF
clone_size: few
j_call: TRBJ1-2
d_call: TRBD1
v_call: TRBV7-9

cdr3_nt: TGCAGCGCTAGGGGACTAGCCAAAAACATTCAGTACTTC
cdr3_aa: CSARGLAKNIQYF
clone_size: NA
j_call: TRBJ2-4
d_call: NA
v_call: TRBV29-1

cdr3_nt: TGTGCTAGTGGTTTGCCGTCGCTAGGGGAGACCCAGTACTTC
cdr3_aa: CASGLPSLGETQYF
clone_size: few
j_call: TRBJ2-5
d_call: NA
v_call: TRBV12-5

cdr3_nt: TGTGCCATCAGTGAATCTGGGGCCGCGGCCAAAAACATTCAGTACTTC
cdr3_aa: CAISESGAAAKNIQYF
clone_size: NA
j_call: TRBJ2-4
d_call: NA
v_call: TRBV10-3

cdr3_nt: TGCAGCGTTGAAGACTGGGGCACAGATACGCAGTATTTT
cdr3_aa: CSVEDWGTDTQYF
clone_size: few
j_call: TRBJ2-3
d_call: NA
v_call: TRBV29-1

cdr3_nt: TGTGCCAGCAGCTTAGGACAGCGGAGCACAGATACGCAGTATTTT
cdr3_aa: CASSLGQRSTDTQYF
clone_size: few
j_call: TRBJ2-3
d_call: NA
v_call: TRBV7-9

cdr3_nt: TGTGCTAGCAGCTTAGGGACTAGCGGGAGGACAACTCCCACAGATACGCAGTATTTT
cdr3_aa: CASSLGTSGRTTPTDTQYF
clone_size: few
j_call: TRBJ2-3
d_call: TRBD2
v_call: TRBV7-7

cdr3_nt: TGCAGTGCTAGAGATATGGCCACTCGACCCTCCTACAATGAGCAGTTCTTC
cdr3_aa: CSARDMATRPSYNEQFF
clone_size: NA
j_call: TRBJ2-1
d_call: NA
v_call: TRBV20-1

cdr3_nt: TGTGCCAGCAGTTTAAGGCCTAGCGGGATGACTAGGTTTGATGAGCAGTTCTTC
cdr3_aa: CASSLRPSGMTRFDEQFF
clone_size: NA
j_call: TRBJ2-1
d_call: TRBD2
v_call: TRBV27

cdr3_nt: TGCAGTGCAACCAGGGGGGAGTTTCCCTACAATGAGCAGTTCTTC
cdr3_aa: CSATRGEFPYNEQFF
clone_size: NA
j_call: TRBJ2-1
d_call: NA
v_call: TRBV20-1

cdr3_nt: TGTGCCAGCAGCTTCTCCGGGACTAGCGGAACCGGGGAGCTGTTTTTT
cdr3_aa: CASSFSGTSGTGELFF
clone_size: many
j_call: TRBJ2-2
d_call: TRBD2
v_call: TRBV7-3

cdr3_nt: TGTGCCAGCAGTTTGAACTTGGTAGAGACCCAGTACTTC
cdr3_aa: CASSLNLVETQYF
clone_size: few
j_call: TRBJ2-5
d_call: NA
v_call: TRBV12-3/TRBV12-4

cdr3_nt: TGTGCCAGCAGCTCAACGCCAGGGCGGTATGGCTACACCTTC
cdr3_aa: CASSSTPGRYGYTF
clone_size: few
j_call: TRBJ1-2
d_call: NA
v_call: TRBV7-2

cdr3_nt: TGTGCCAGCAGCCCCCGGAAGGACAGCACCTATGGCTACACCTTC
cdr3_aa: CASSPRKDSTYGYTF
clone_size: many
j_call: TRBJ1-2
d_call: NA
v_call: TRBV12-3/TRBV12-4

cdr3_nt: TGTGCCAGCAGCCAAGCTGCGATCATCAACACCGGGGAGCTGTTTTTT
cdr3_aa: CASSQAAIINTGELFF
clone_size: NA
j_call: TRBJ2-2
d_call: NA
v_call: TRBV4-2

cdr3_nt: TGTGCCAGCTCACCACCTATCAGTACAGATACGCAGTATTTT
cdr3_aa: CASSPPISTDTQYF
clone_size: NA
j_call: TRBJ2-3
d_call: NA
v_call: TRBV18

cdr3_nt: TGTGCCAGTAGCCAACGGACAGGGCACGGAGGCTCTGGGGCCAACGTCCTGACTTTC
cdr3_aa: CASSQRTGHGGSGANVLTF
clone_size: many
j_call: TRBJ2-6
d_call: TRBD1
v_call: TRBV19

cdr3_nt: TGCGCCAGCAGCCCCGGACAGGGGTCCTTCTACGAGCAGTACTTC
cdr3_aa: CASSPGQGSFYEQYF
clone_size: NA
j_call: TRBJ2-7
d_call: TRBD1
v_call: TRBV4-3

cdr3_nt: TGTGCCAGCAGCTTAGGAGGGGACGGGCCATCCTACAATGAGCAGTTCTTC
cdr3_aa: CASSLGGDGPSYNEQFF
clone_size: few
j_call: TRBJ2-1
d_call: NA
v_call: TRBV7-6

cdr3_nt: TGTGCCAGCAGCGGGACAGGGGGCATTACAGGATCAGATACGCAGTATTTT
cdr3_aa: CASSGTGGITGSDTQYF
clone_size: NA
j_call: TRBJ2-3
d_call: TRBD1
v_call: TRBV7-2

cdr3_nt: TGTGCCAGCAGCCTGCGATCCGGGACCCCCCGGAATGAGCAGTTCTTC
cdr3_aa: CASSLRSGTPRNEQFF
clone_size: few
j_call: TRBJ2-1
d_call: NA
v_call: TRBV7-2

cdr3_nt: TGCAGCTACACAGGGGGCGACCCCTACGAGCAGTACTTC
cdr3_aa: CSYTGGDPYEQYF
clone_size: NA
j_call: TRBJ2-7
d_call: TRBD1
v_call: TRBV20-1

cdr3_nt: TGTGCCATCAGTGAGTCGGAGGGATTACACTACGAGCAGTACTTC
cdr3_aa: CAISESEGLHYEQYF
clone_size: NA
j_call: TRBJ2-7
d_call: NA
v_call: TRBV10-3